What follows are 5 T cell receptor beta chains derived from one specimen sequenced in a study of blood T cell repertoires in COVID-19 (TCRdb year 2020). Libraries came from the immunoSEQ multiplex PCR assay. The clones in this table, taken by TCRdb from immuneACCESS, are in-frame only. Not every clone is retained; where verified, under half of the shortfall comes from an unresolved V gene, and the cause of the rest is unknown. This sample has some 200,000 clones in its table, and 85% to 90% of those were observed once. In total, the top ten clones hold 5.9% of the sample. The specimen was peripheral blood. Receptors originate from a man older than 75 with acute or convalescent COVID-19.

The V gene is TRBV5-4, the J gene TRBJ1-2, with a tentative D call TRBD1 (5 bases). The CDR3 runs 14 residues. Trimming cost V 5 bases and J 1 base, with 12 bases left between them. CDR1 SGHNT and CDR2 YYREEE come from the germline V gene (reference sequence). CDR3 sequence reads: CASSAGTFNYGYTF. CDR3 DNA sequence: TGTGCCAGCAGTGCTGGGACTTTTAACTATGGCTACACCTTC. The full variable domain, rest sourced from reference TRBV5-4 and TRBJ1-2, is ETGVTQSPTHLIKTRGQQVTLRCSSQSGHNTVSWYQQALGQGPQFIFQYYREEENGRGNFPPRFSGLQFPNYSSELNVNALELDDSALYLCASSAGTFNYGYTFGSGTRLTVV.

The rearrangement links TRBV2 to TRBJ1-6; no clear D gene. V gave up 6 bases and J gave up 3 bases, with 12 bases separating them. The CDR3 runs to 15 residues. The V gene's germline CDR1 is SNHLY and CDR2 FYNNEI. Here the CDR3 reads CASRAAAVYNSPLHF. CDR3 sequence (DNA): TGTGCCAGCAGGGCCGCGGCAGTCTATAATTCACCCCTCCACTTT.

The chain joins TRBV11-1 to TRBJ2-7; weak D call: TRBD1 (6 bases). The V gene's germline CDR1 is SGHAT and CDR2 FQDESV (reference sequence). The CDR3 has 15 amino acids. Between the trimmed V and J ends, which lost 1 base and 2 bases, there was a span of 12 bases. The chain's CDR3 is CASSLGTAITYEQYF. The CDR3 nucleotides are TGTGCCAGCAGCTTAGGGACAGCTATTACCTACGAGCAGTACTTC.

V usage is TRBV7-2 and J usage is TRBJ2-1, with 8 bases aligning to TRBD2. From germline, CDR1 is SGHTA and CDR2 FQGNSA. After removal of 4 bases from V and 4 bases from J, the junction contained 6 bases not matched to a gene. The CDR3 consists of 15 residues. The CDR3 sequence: CASSSSGRTYNEQFF. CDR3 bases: TGTGCCAGCAGCTCCAGCGGGAGAACTTACAATGAGCAGTTCTTC.

The CDR3 reads CASRRQGAWAEGREQYV. CDR3 DNA sequence: TGTGCCAGTAGAAGACAGGGTGCCTGGGCGGAAGGCCGTGAGCAGTACGTC. V and J are TRBV19 and TRBJ2-7; 7 bases match TRBD1. This CDR3 is 17 amino acids long. The germline gives CDR1 LNHDA, CDR2 SQIVND (reference sequence). After removal of 6 bases from V and 7 bases from J, the junction contained 21 bases not matched to a gene.